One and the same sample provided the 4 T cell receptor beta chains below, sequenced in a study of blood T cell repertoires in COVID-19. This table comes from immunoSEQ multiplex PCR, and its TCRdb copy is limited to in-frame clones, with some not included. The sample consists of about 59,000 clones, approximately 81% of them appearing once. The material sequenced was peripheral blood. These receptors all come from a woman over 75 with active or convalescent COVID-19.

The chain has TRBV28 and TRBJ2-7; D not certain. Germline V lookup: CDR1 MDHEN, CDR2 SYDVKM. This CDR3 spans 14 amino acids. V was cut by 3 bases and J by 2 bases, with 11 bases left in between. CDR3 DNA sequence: TGTGCCAGCAGTTTGAACAGCCCGACCTACGAGCAGTACTTC. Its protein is CASSLNSPTYEQYF.

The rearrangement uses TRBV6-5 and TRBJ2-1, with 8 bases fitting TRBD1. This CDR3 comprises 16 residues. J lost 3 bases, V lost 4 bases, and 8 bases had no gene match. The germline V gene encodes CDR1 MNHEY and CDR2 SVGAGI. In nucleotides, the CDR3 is TGTGCCAGCAGTTTCTCGGGACAGGTTCTCTACAATGAGCAGTTCTTC. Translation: CASSFSGQVLYNEQFF.

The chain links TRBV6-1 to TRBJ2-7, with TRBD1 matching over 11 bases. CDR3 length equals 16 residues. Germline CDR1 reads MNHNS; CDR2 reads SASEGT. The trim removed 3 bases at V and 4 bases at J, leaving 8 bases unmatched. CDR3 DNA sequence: TGTGCCAGCAGTGACGTCTGGACAGGGGGCCTGTACGAGCAGTACTTC. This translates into CASSDVWTGGLYEQYF.

CDR3 in amino acids: CATSEPSGGYNEQFF. The CDR3 region has the DNA TGTGCCACCAGTGAACCTAGCGGGGGCTACAATGAGCAGTTCTTC. This rearrangement joins TRBV24-1 to TRBJ2-1; 10 positions match TRBD2. The germline V gene has CDR1 KGHDR and CDR2 SFDVKD. This CDR3 is built from 15 residues. The V and J ends lost 4 bases and 3 bases, in that order; junction bases with no gene match: 2.